Here is one T cell receptor beta chain with its context. Its antigen is not yet known. No much larger clonotype is one base removed from it; base qualities were not supplied. Other DNA sequences from this sample encode an identical CDR3 as well. Using the deep immunoSEQ assay, multiplex PCR amplified TCR CDR3 regions from genomic DNA. Genomic DNA extracted from each cell subset was distributed evenly over all wells of several immunoSEQ 96-well plates, and each plate served as one replicate. For sorted subsets, approximately 210 ng of genomic DNA, equivalent to roughly 30,000 T cell genomes, went into each replicate PCR. Purified libraries were measured with a Qubit 3.0 fluorometer, size-checked on a Bioanalyzer 2100, and measured again with the KAPA Library Quantification kit. Every immunoSEQ 96-well plate was sequenced on a separate single-read 150-cycle Illumina NextSeq 550 flow cell. The authors' analysis ran thus. Because only junctional sequences without quality scores were contained in the immunoSEQ output, filtering matching that applied to full-length reads could not be performed. To assign V/J genes and CDR3, sequences were annotated against IMGT germline references using PyIR, a Python wrapper for IgBLAST v1.9. Reads were removed for weak V/J assignments (E-value above 1e-6), missing CDR3, stop codons, out-of-frame junctions, or ambiguous translated residues. V3J clonotypes were defined as sequences sharing an identical inferred V gene, J gene, and CDR3 amino acid sequence. Percentage overlap between repertoires was calculated by dividing the number of shared unique clonotypes by the size of the smaller repertoire. Three approaches were used to assess repertoire richness: RTK rarefaction, the Chao1 estimator, and Recon v2.1 estimates of unobserved clonotypes. Generation probabilities were computed with OLGA for all TCRbeta clonotypes obtained by the gDNA method from several donors. TCRdb re-hosts the immuneACCESS table, in-frame sequences only. Its copies lack some clones; in the studies checked, an unresolved V gene accounts for under half of them, and the cause for the rest is not known. D and trimming come from the DNA, and the V and J calls and clone size come from that table. The sample data list around 2.5 million clones, and over 85% of these were observed just once. The ten largest clonotypes hold approximately 0.35% of the sample.

The data originate from a study of shared clonotypes between healthy human individuals (dated by TCRdb to the early 2020s). Study-wide context: Two women and three men aged 18 to 49 years were included in the cohort. For each donor, CD4 naive and CD4 memory were each run on three plates, CD8 naive on two plates, and CD8 memory on one plate. The study deeply sequenced blood TCR repertoires of five healthy adults to estimate repertoire size and the extent of clonotype sharing between individuals. Libraries were prepared and TCR repertoires were sequenced by different laboratories using diverse techniques, in order to increase sequencing depth and limit assay-specific biases. Per donor, leukapheresis produced somewhere between about 0.8 and 9.5 billion PBMCs.

The donors were healthy, HIV-negative adults with no recently reported acute infections or vaccinations. All donors were Caucasian adults living in Nashville, Tennessee, USA. CD4+ T cells were enriched by magnetic negative selection; naive cells were then positively selected on CD45RA, and the negative fraction formed the memory subset. Blood was obtained by leukapheresis, after which PBMCs were separated by Ficoll-Histopaque density gradient centrifugation and cryopreserved in liquid nitrogen vapor phase. Purity and quantity of every magnetically sorted T cell population were checked by analytical flow cytometry. From each sorted fraction, genomic DNA was isolated and quantified by UV absorbance on a Nanodrop 2000c. Study-wide conclusions, independent of this receptor: Based on pairwise subsampling, the degree of clonotype sharing among donors was expected to be affected by sequencing depth. Compared with non-shared clonotypes, the clonotypes found in all four sorted-subset donors had higher generation probabilities. The small number of donors limited the genetic and exposure-history diversity represented. Even with the large sequencing depth, rarefaction of the sorted-subset datasets indicated that sequencing was incomplete. When a few donors were compared, the shared fraction of clonotypes was around 5.1% for naive CD4, 3.5% to 4% for naive CD8, 2.3% for memory CD4, and around 0.4% for memory CD8. Sampling was restricted to blood, and TCR repertoires in tissue are likely to differ from TCR repertoires in blood. Larger estimated clonotype richness was generally found for naive subsets than for memory subsets.

Sample: naive CD4+ T cells from PBMCs. Explained via the paper, the cell subset or site label denotes: CD45RA+ positively selected. The TCR was taken from a man younger than 30 in good health. Some clones in this sample may be carry-over from other donors' samples.

The CDR3 in this case is CASSLLGGNTEAFF. The sequenced DNA: TGTGCCAGCAGTTTGTTAGGGGGGAACACTGAAGCTTTCTTT. The sequence joins TRBV27 to TRBJ1-1; TRBD1 is a weak D gene call, 6 bases matching. CDR1 and CDR2 (MNHEY, SMNVEV) derive from the germline V gene (reference sequence). Its CDR3 holds 14 amino acids, cysteine through phenylalanine. Solely the CDR3 DNA is kept, with 42 bases framed from the first base. Trimming costs V 3 bases and J 1 base, and their ends lie 9 bases apart.